One and the same sample provided the 2 T cell receptor beta chains below, sequenced in a study of cytomegalovirus exposure and HLA in healthy donors. PCR primers comprised 60 Vbeta and 13 Jbeta primers. Sequencing used immunoSEQ multiplex PCR; TCRdb keeps in-frame clones, though not all of them. The sample shows about 130,000 clones, less than 90% of them seen only once. Sequencing input: PBMCs. The receptors derive from a man younger than 35 in good health and CMV-seropositive.

J is TRBJ2-2 and V is TRBV15; 9 nucleotides agree with TRBD2. The CDR3 spans 16 residues. Germline CDR1 reads LNHNV; CDR2 reads YYDKDF (reference sequence). V lost 7 bases, J lost 5 bases, and 11 bases stayed unmatched. CDR3 coding DNA: TGTGCCACCACGGAAACCGGGCTAGCGGGGACCGGGGAGCTGTTTTTT. This codes for CATTETGLAGTGELFF.

J is TRBJ1-5 and V is TRBV18, with D unclear. Germline CDR1 reads KGHSH; CDR2 reads LQKENI. V lost 6 bases to trimming and J lost 4 bases, with 16 bases between them. The CDR3 covers 15 residues. The chain's CDR3 is CASSALSGTNQPQHF. CDR3 nucleotides: TGTGCCAGCTCCGCGCTGTCAGGTACTAATCAGCCCCAGCATTTT.